The entry below gives a single T cell receptor beta chain sequence along with its context. Its antigen specificity is not known. No base quality information exists; no much larger clone differs at one position. This sample is drawn from a study of blood T cell repertoires in COVID-19 (dated by TCRdb to 2018 to 2020). About the full investigation: Samples covering the acute and convalescent phases of COVID-19 were provided by collaborators in the United States, Italy and Spain. The repertoires were released in a freely available public database meant as a resource for research on the immune response to SARS-CoV-2. The prospective study material was composed of cDNA or gDNA derived from T cells, B-cell-depleted T cells, or PBMCs. HLA class I and class II types, where available, came from metadata supplied by the sample provider rather than from assay-based typing. Samples were obtained from the ongoing ImmuneRACE study (first 160 participants) and from 1,254 subjects provided by 6 global collaborators. Subjects who had been exposed to COVID-19, were actively infected with it, or had recovered from it provided the deeply sampled blood TCRbeta repertoires that made up the dataset. A de-identified subject ID, COVID-19 status, age in years and sex were almost always included in the sample metadata. Results and caveats for the whole study, not just this receptor: The amount of clinical and demographic metadata varied by source and participant and was provided uncurated.

TCRbeta CDR3 regions were amplified from genomic DNA using the immunoSEQ Assay, a bias-controlled multiplex PCR. The paper's data handling went like this. The number of nucleated cells in each sample was estimated by amplification of reference gene primers within the assay. Sequence reads were collapsed and filtered to measure the absolute abundance of every unique TCRbeta CDR3 rearrangement. For each sample, productive Simpson clonality was calculated as the square root of Simpson's diversity index across productive rearrangements. Sourced from immuneACCESS, this table was stored by TCRdb with only in-frame sequences that have V and J called. A share of the clones is absent; for the studies checked, an unresolved V gene accounts for under half, and the remainder has no known explanation. The D gene and trimming were derived from the DNA, and the V and J assignments and clone size from that table. In all, the sample holds under 200,000 clones, and 70% to 90% of those were seen once. The ten largest make up approximately 2.1% of the sample.

Each collaborating institution followed its own protocols to collect whole blood in K2EDTA tubes. For TCRbeta analysis, collaborator samples were shipped as frozen whole blood, as isolated PBMCs, or as DNA extracted from either sample type. From the cysteine through the phenylalanine, the CDR3 covers 15 amino acids. CDR3 DNA only is kept here, 45 bases in frame from base 1. Ends trimmed: V by 0 bases, J by 7 bases; bases unmatched to a gene: 6. For CDR1 and CDR2, the germline V gene lists MNHNS and SASEGT. The sample taken for sequencing was peripheral blood. This receptor was obtained from a man aged 65 to 79 with active or convalescent COVID-19. The sequence is built from TRBV6-1 and TRBJ2-1; 7 central bases correspond to TRBD2. This receptor has the CDR3 CASSEAGGGANEQFF. The sequenced DNA: TGTGCCAGCAGTGAAGCTGGGGGAGGGGCGAATGAGCAGTTCTTC.